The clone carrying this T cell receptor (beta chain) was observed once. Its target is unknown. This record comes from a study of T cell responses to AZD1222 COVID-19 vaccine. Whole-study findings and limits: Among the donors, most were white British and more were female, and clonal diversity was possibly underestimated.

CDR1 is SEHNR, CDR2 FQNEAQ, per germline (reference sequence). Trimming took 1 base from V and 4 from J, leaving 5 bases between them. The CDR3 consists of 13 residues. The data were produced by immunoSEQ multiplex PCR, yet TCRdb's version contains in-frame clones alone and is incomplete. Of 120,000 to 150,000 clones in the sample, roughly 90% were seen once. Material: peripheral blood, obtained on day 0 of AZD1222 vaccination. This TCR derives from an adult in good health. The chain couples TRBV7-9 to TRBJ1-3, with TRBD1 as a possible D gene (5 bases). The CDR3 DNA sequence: TGTGCCAGCAGCTTAGACAGGGGAAACACCATATATTTT. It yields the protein CASSLDRGNTIYF.